The rows below give T cell receptor beta chains drawn from one sample of a study of graft-versus-host responses after intestinal transplantation. Sequencing was performed with immunoSEQ multiplex PCR; in TCRdb, only in-frame clones are kept and a portion is missing. The data show about 98,000 clones, roughly 82% seen once. The sequencing here drew on PBMCs, taken 255 days after intestinal transplant. The source of these receptors is a human patient who received an intestinal transplant, so some T cells may come from the graft donor. The CDR3 runs from the conserved cysteine through the conserved F or W. A D gene is named only where the DNA matches it firmly. Clone size, where shown, is once, few, many, or a class for clones that have expanded.

CDR3,DNA,size,V,J,D
CASSRPGGYEQYF,TGTGCCAGCAGTCGACCGGGAGGGTACGAGCAGTACTTC,-,TRBV28,TRBJ2-7,TRBD2
CASSSGGPYNEQFF,TGTGCCAGTAGTTCTGGCGGTCCCTACAATGAGCAGTTCTTC,-,TRBV19,TRBJ2-1,-
CASSIYRGNQPQHF,TGTGCCAGTAGTATTTACAGGGGCAATCAGCCCCAGCATTTT,-,TRBV19,TRBJ1-5,-
CASSLDRGYDNEQFF,TGTGCCAGCAGTTTGGACAGGGGGTATGACAATGAGCAGTTCTTC,once,TRBV28,TRBJ2-1,TRBD1
CAWMSGAYEQYF,TGTGCCTGGATGTCGGGGGCCTACGAGCAGTACTTC,-,TRBV30,TRBJ2-7,-
CASRPRQGWTEAFF,TGTGCCAGCAGGCCCCGACAGGGTTGGACTGAAGCTTTCTTT,few,TRBV2,TRBJ1-1,TRBD1
CSVEDRGRKLFF,TGCAGCGTTGAAGATCGAGGCAGGAAACTGTTTTTT,-,TRBV29-1,TRBJ1-4,-
CASSPQGNDNSPLHF,TGTGCCAGCAGCCCACAGGGGAATGATAATTCACCCCTCCACTTT,-,TRBV9,TRBJ1-6,TRBD1
CASSLSGQGPSYEQYF,TGTGCCAGCAGTTTATCGGGACAGGGCCCCTCCTACGAGCAGTACTTC,-,TRBV27,TRBJ2-7,TRBD1
CASSLPETRISCRNYNEQFF,TGTGCCAGCAGTTTACCAGAGACTAGGATTTCATGTCGAAACTACAATGAGCAGTTCTTC,once,TRBV27,TRBJ2-1,-
CASRWTSDTGELFF,TGTGCCAGCAGGTGGACTAGCGATACCGGGGAGCTGTTTTTT,-,TRBV27,TRBJ2-2,TRBD2
CASSPKETQYF,TGTGCCAGCAGCCCAAAGGAGACCCAGTACTTC,-,TRBV7-8,TRBJ2-5,-
CAWTPPGFSGANVLTF,TGTGCCTGGACTCCCCCTGGCTTCTCTGGGGCCAACGTCCTGACTTTC,-,TRBV30,TRBJ2-6,-
CASRNLAEQYF,TGTGCCAGCAGGAACTTGGCCGAGCAGTACTTC,-,TRBV27,TRBJ2-7,-
CASSPVCVF,TGTGCCAGCTCACCGGTATGTGTCTTT,-,TRBV18,TRBJ1-4,-
CASNQGGDHQPQHF,TGTGCCAGTAACCAGGGGGGGGACCATCAGCCCCAGCATTTT,-,TRBV19,TRBJ1-5,TRBD1
CASSQSGTSDGTDTQYF,TGTGCCAGCAGCCAGTCCGGGACTAGCGACGGAACAGATACGCAGTATTTT,-,TRBV4-2,TRBJ2-3,TRBD2
CASSLEGVVSEKLFF,TGCGCCAGCAGCTTGGAGGGGGTTGTTTCTGAAAAACTGTTTTTT,-,TRBV5-1,TRBJ1-4,-
CASSPRTSGGVTNTGELFF,TGCGCCAGCAGCCCGCGGACTAGCGGGGGGGTAACGAACACCGGGGAGCTGTTTTTT,-,TRBV5-1,TRBJ2-2,TRBD2
CASSPQFRGREADTQYF,TGTGCCAGCAGTCCCCAATTCAGGGGGCGGGAAGCAGATACGCAGTATTTT,-,TRBV28,TRBJ2-3,TRBD1
CASSLTPRGPETQYF,TGTGCCAGCAGTTTAACCCCCCGAGGGCCAGAGACCCAGTACTTC,-,TRBV27,TRBJ2-5,-
CASSVAGGLRDEQYF,TGTGCCAGCAGCGTAGCGGGGGGCCTAAGGGACGAGCAGTACTTC,-,TRBV9,TRBJ2-7,-
CASSDQGNVEPQHF,TGTGCCAGCAGCGACCAGGGGAACGTGGAGCCCCAGCATTTT,-,TRBV7-2,TRBJ1-5,-
CASSERGESNQPQHF,TGTGCCAGCAGCGAAAGGGGCGAAAGCAATCAGCCCCAGCATTTT,-,TRBV7-2,TRBJ1-5,-
CASSFTDGDTQYF,TGCGCCAGCAGCTTTACGGATGGAGATACGCAGTATTTT,-,TRBV5-1,TRBJ2-3,-
CASKTLSTDTQYF,TGTGCCAGCAAAACTCTAAGCACAGATACGCAGTATTTT,-,TRBV6-5,TRBJ2-3,-
CASSLHPGGYNEQFF,TGTGCCAGCAGTTTACACCCCGGGGGTTACAATGAGCAGTTCTTC,-,TRBV27,TRBJ2-1,-
CASSVGIGGPQYF,TGTGCCAGCAGCGTAGGCATCGGGGGGCCGCAGTATTTT,-,TRBV9,TRBJ2-3,-
CSVEDRRVNNEQFF,TGCAGCGTTGAAGATCGCAGGGTGAACAATGAGCAGTTCTTC,-,TRBV29-1,TRBJ2-1,-
CASSLDPSDREGTDTQYF,TGCGCCAGCAGCTTGGACCCTTCCGACAGGGAAGGCACAGATACGCAGTATTTT,once,TRBV5-1,TRBJ2-3,TRBD1
CASSQGVAGGLTGELFF,TGCGCCAGCAGCCAAGGGGTCGCGGGGGGACTCACCGGGGAGCTGTTTTTT,-,TRBV4-3,TRBJ2-2,TRBD2
CASSPSRGDNEQFF,TGTGCCAGCAGCCCATCCCGGGGTGACAATGAGCAGTTCTTC,-,TRBV11-2,TRBJ2-1,-
CASSPAPSGELFF,TGTGCCAGCAGTCCTGCCCCGTCAGGGGAGCTGTTTTTT,-,TRBV6-5,TRBJ2-2,-
CASSPPLDSEQYF,TGTGCCAGCAGTCCGCCTTTGGACAGCGAGCAGTACTTC,-,TRBV28,TRBJ2-7,-
CASSLGTGEVEKLFF,TGTGCCAGCAGTCTCGGGACAGGGGAGGTAGAAAAACTGTTTTTT,-,TRBV6-1,TRBJ1-4,TRBD1
CASSQVTAYEQYF,TGCGCCAGCAGCCAAGTGACAGCCTACGAGCAGTACTTC,once,TRBV4-1,TRBJ2-7,-
CASTGQHYGYTF,TGTGCCAGCACGGGACAACACTATGGCTACACCTTC,-,TRBV6-6,TRBJ1-2,-
CASSSFPGQDPNNEQFF,TGTGCCAGCAGCTCGTTCCCGGGACAGGACCCCAACAATGAGCAGTTCTTC,-,TRBV7-3,TRBJ2-1,TRBD1
CASSKPMLGVNSPLHF,TGTGCCAGCAGTAAACCTATGTTGGGGGTGAATTCACCCCTCCACTTT,-,TRBV2,TRBJ1-6,-
CASSTSRQGGYQPQHF,TGTGCCAGTAGTACCAGCAGACAGGGGGGATATCAGCCCCAGCATTTT,-,TRBV19,TRBJ1-5,TRBD1